This T cell receptor beta chain originates from a study of blood T cell repertoires in COVID-19. Seattle patients were enrolled during active infection and followed longitudinally. The method was immunoSEQ multiplex PCR; TCRdb's version includes in-frame clones alone and lacks a portion of them. This table holds around 50,000 clones, more than 85% found once. Germline V gene lookup returns CDR1 SNHLY and CDR2 FYNNEI. Trimming removed 6 bases at V and 6 bases at J, with 8 bases between. The CDR3 contains 12 residues. This sequence originates from a man in his sixties with COVID-19, enrolled during active disease. Sequencing input: peripheral blood. The rearrangement links TRBV2 to TRBJ2-2, with unresolved D. CDR3 coding DNA: TGTGCCAGCAGGGTCGGTGCCGGGGAGCTGTTTTTT. Translation: CASRVGAGELFF.